The entry below gives a single T cell receptor beta chain sequence along with its context. The PCR used 60 Vbeta and 13 Jbeta primers. Repertoires were generated with immunoSEQ multiplex PCR, while TCRdb's copy carries only in-frame clones and drops some. The table has about 170,000 clones, almost 80% seen once. These data belong to a study of cytomegalovirus exposure and HLA in healthy donors. The receptor comes from a man aged 35 to 55 in good health and CMV-seropositive. Sequencing was done on a sample of PBMCs.

The CDR3 nucleotides are TGTGCCAGCAGCGTAGGGTCCGGGATTTTTGACACTGAAGCTTTCTTT. Translation gives CASSVGSGIFDTEAFF. The V call is TRBV9, the J call TRBJ1-1, with D unresolved. V lost 0 bases and J lost 3, with 15 bases in between. The CDR3 covers 16 residues. Germline CDR1 reads SGDLS; CDR2 reads YYNGEE.